This TCR beta chain was sequenced in a study of blood T cell repertoires in COVID-19. Study overall: The United States, Italy and Spain supplied acute and convalescent COVID-19 samples.

Generated by immunoSEQ multiplex PCR, the TCRdb table keeps only in-frame clones and is missing some. The repertoire holds about 150,000 clones, 75% to 85% seen once, with around 6.7% in the top ten. Trimming cost V 3 bases and J 6 bases, with 23 bases left between them. The CDR3 length is 17 residues. CDR1 LGHNA and CDR2 YSLEER come from the germline V gene. This TCR came from a woman in her 50s in a cohort sampled during active or convalescent COVID-19. The chain links TRBV4-3 to TRBJ1-2, with a possible D match to TRBD1 (6 bases). Sequenced sample: peripheral blood. CDR3 sequence: CASSQASQGPGLHGYTF. CDR3 nucleotides: TGCGCCAGCAGCCAGGCCTCACAGGGTCCTGGGTTGCATGGCTACACCTTC.